This T cell receptor (beta chain) was identified in a study of CD8 T cells in ankylosing spondylitis. Whole-study results and caveats: Disease-linked clones, CD8+, were relatively rare in peripheral blood.

In TCRdb, the 5' RACE reads were re-called with MiXCR into one record per CDR3 protein. The repertoire holds some 240,000 distinct CDR3 sequences, with over 15% as singletons. The CDR3 is 15 residues long. Per germline, CDR1 SGHAT and CDR2 FQNNGV. A note on this clonotype: Its antigen is not identified. At one boundary the junction diverges from the germline segment, which might be a read error.

The sample taken for sequencing was blood, either unsorted or a sorted T cell fraction (not recorded which). This clonotype was obtained from a male donor with ankylosing spondylitis or in good health (not recorded which). The rearrangement uses TRBV11-2 and TRBJ2-3, with D unclear. This chain's CDR3 is CASILGRYGTDTQYF. The CDR3, as DNA: TGTGCCAGCATCTTAGGACGCTATGGCACAGATACGCAGTATTTT.